This T cell receptor beta chain was recovered during a study of radiotherapy plus CTLA-4 blockade in lung cancer. Study background: Of the patients, 15% to 20% showed objective responses and approximately 34% attained disease control. Study outcomes and limitations: Reports state that early shifts in blood T cell clones, with interferon-beta, best predicted response.

The ends were cut back, 2 bases at V and 3 bases at J, with 11 bases in the middle. The CDR3 runs 16 residues. Germline CDR1 ENHRY, CDR2 SYGVKD. In regard to this clone: No antigen is known for it.

TCRdb keeps only in-frame clones here, not all; method: immunoSEQ multiplex PCR. The table lists tens of thousands of clones, 84% of them singletons. V gene TRBV10-3 combines with J gene TRBJ2-6; D perhaps matches TRBD2 (6 bases). The sample here was peripheral blood, taken from a patient treated with radiotherapy plus ipilimumab. The clonotype comes from a human donor with non-small cell lung cancer who had stable disease on radiotherapy plus ipilimumab. CDR3 bases: TGTGCCATCAGTGAGAGACCGGGGGATGGGGCCAACGTCCTGACTTTC. Translating gives CAISERPGDGANVLTF.